This entry lists 30 T cell receptor beta chains sequenced from one sample in a study of blood T cell repertoires in COVID-19. Assay used: immunoSEQ multiplex PCR; TCRdb lists only in-frame clones, some missing. The sample consists of tens of thousands of clones, roughly 85% of them appearing once. Sequenced material: peripheral blood. The receptors originated from a woman of 80 years or more with COVID-19, enrolled during active disease.

The gene calls are TRBV7-9 and TRBJ1-3, with a possible D match to TRBD1 (6 bases). Per the germline V gene, CDR1 is SEHNR and CDR2 is FQNEAQ (reference sequence). V was shortened by 3 bases and J by 0 bases, with 9 bases between the two germline ends. The CDR3 has 15 amino acids. CDR3 sequence reads: CASSLTGPSGNTIYF. CDR3 DNA: TGTGCCAGCAGCTTGACAGGACCCTCTGGAAACACCATATATTTT.

This chain uses TRBV19 with TRBJ1-2; TRBD1 matches at 10 bases. Germline trimming cut 3 bases from V and 7 bases from J; bases unmatched to any gene: 5. CDR1 is LNHDA and CDR2 is SQIVND in the germline V gene (reference sequence). This CDR3 contains 14 residues. CDR3 residues: CASSIPGTGVGYTF. DNA of the CDR3: TGTGCCAGTAGTATCCCAGGGACAGGGGTTGGCTACACCTTC.

This chain uses TRBV24-1 with TRBJ2-6, with 7 bases that match TRBD1. The CDR3 is 18 amino acids. Unmatched junction bases numbered 8, after V lost 4 bases and J lost 0 bases. In germline, CDR1 is KGHDR, CDR2 SFDVKD. This CDR3 reads CATSENRGKGSGANVLTF. Here the CDR3 DNA reads TGTGCCACCAGTGAGAACAGGGGTAAAGGCTCTGGGGCCAACGTCCTGACTTTC.

The chain joins TRBV15 to TRBJ2-7, with 7 bases matching TRBD1. With V trimmed by 3 bases and J by 1 base, 3 bases remained unmatched. This CDR3 has 14 residues. The germline CDR1 and CDR2 sequences are LNHNV and YYDKDF (reference sequence). The CDR3 DNA reads as TGTGCCACCAGCAGGCCGGGACAGTCCTACGAGCAGTACTTC. Amino acid sequence: CATSRPGQSYEQYF.

The genes are TRBV27 and TRBJ2-3, with D perhaps TRBD2 (6 bases). V was pared by 8 bases and J by 2 bases, with 8 bases between. Germline CDR1 and CDR2: MNHEY and SMNVEV (reference sequence). The CDR3 is 12 residues long. CDR3 in amino acids: CASGRFTDTQYF. The CDR3 nucleotides are TGTGCCAGCGGGAGGTTCACAGATACGCAGTATTTT.

The chain employs TRBV23-1 and TRBJ1-5, with 10 positions matching TRBD1. Being an ORF, TRBV23-1 has a function that is uncertain. This CDR3 has 24 amino acids. The ends lost 5 bases at V and 0 bases at J; junction bases unmatched: 28. CDR3 amino acids: CASSKPLIPGGDRGAQYSNQPQHF. The CDR3 DNA is TGCGCCAGCAGTAAACCTCTGATTCCCGGGGGGGACAGGGGCGCTCAGTATAGCAATCAGCCCCAGCATTTT.

The rearrangement uses TRBV6-5 and TRBJ1-1; D might be TRBD1 (5 bases). Trimming left V 5 bases short and J 1 base short, with 8 bases between. This CDR3 comprises 13 residues. Germline values: CDR1 MNHEY, CDR2 SVGAGI. The DNA for the CDR3 is TGTGCCAGCAGTCTCACAGGGAACACTGAAGCTTTCTTT. It specifies CASSLTGNTEAFF.

This sequence joins TRBV7-2 and TRBJ2-7; TRBD2 matches 8 bases. CDR1 and CDR2 (germline): SGHTA, FQGNSA. The junction had 18 bases not matched to a gene; V was cut back by 1 base and J by 7 bases. CDR3 length: 18 amino acids. The CDR3 DNA reads as TGTGCCAGCAGCTTAGTGCGTTGGAGTAGCGGGACAACCTTGGAGCAGTACTTC. This gives the protein CASSLVRWSSGTTLEQYF.

The rearrangement uses TRBV7-3 and TRBJ2-2; 8 bases fit TRBD1. In germline, CDR1 is SGHTA, CDR2 FQGTGA. This CDR3 is 14 amino acids long. V dropped 0 bases and J dropped 6; count of bases not matched to a gene: 0. This CDR3 reads CASSLTDRAGELFF. DNA for the CDR3: TGTGCCAGCAGCTTAACGGACAGGGCCGGGGAGCTGTTTTTT. The full variable domain, in which reference TRBV7-3 and TRBJ2-2 provide the parts outside the CDR3, is GAGVSQTPSNKVTEKGKYVELRCDPISGHTALYWYRQSLGQGPEFLIYFQGTGAADDSGLPNDRFFAVRPEGSVSTLKIQRTERGDSAVYLCASSLTDRAGELFFGEGSRLTVL.

The genes are TRBV5-6 and TRBJ1-1; no clear D. This CDR3 region has 13 residues. Trimming took off 0 bases at V and 5 bases at J, with 8 bases between the two ends. Germline assignment: CDR1 SGHDT and CDR2 YYEEEE. DNA for the CDR3: TGTGCCAGCAGCTTGGGCGTTGAGACTGAAGCTTTCTTT. Protein: CASSLGVETEAFF.

The genes are TRBV9 and TRBJ2-1, with 7 bases aligning to TRBD2. The germline V gene encodes CDR1 SGDLS and CDR2 YYNGEE. The CDR3 runs 17 residues. The trim removed 1 base at V and 6 bases at J, leaving 13 bases unmatched. The CDR3 DNA is TGTGCCAGCAGCGTAAGGGGCAAGGGAGGGTTGTTCAATGAGCAGTTCTTC. Residues: CASSVRGKGGLFNEQFF.

This chain joins TRBV28 and TRBJ2-5; 11 positions match TRBD1. Germline assignment: CDR1 MDHEN and CDR2 SYDVKM. This CDR3 has 15 residues. Trimming took 5 bases from V and 4 from J; bases not matched to a gene: 6. In DNA form, the CDR3 reads TGTGCCAGCAGTACAATCGGACAGGGGGCAGAGACCCAGTACTTC. Protein sequence: CASSTIGQGAETQYF.

In this sample, this clone turned up once. The chain recombines TRBV6-5 with TRBJ1-2; 10 nucleotides align to TRBD1. V shed 6 bases, J shed 2 bases, and the junction held 3 bases outside the gene matches. From germline, CDR1 is MNHEY and CDR2 SVGAGI. The CDR3 runs to 14 residues. In DNA form, the CDR3 reads TGTGCCAGCAGGGGACAGGGGACGAACTATGGCTACACCTTC. Translating it yields CASRGQGTNYGYTF.

This rearrangement joins TRBV18 to TRBJ1-2; D remains unclear. The CDR3 has 14 amino acids. V was pared by 0 bases and J by 5 bases, with 10 bases between. CDR1 is KGHSH and CDR2 is LQKENI in the germline V gene. The CDR3, as DNA: TGTGCCAGCTCACCACCGTTGTCCCCATATGGCTACACCTTC. It codes for CASSPPLSPYGYTF.

The rearrangement joins TRBV11-3 to TRBJ2-1, with TRBD1 identical over 9 bases. With 5 bases clipped from V and 4 bases from J, the junction kept 6 bases outside the gene matches. Germline lookup yields CDR1 SGHNT and CDR2 YENEEA. The CDR3 length is 15 residues. CDR3 bases: TGTGCCAGCAGCGCGGACAGGGGCCCATACAATGAGCAGTTCTTC. Amino acid sequence: CASSADRGPYNEQFF.

The table lists this clone with a count of one. This chain joins TRBV7-3 and TRBJ2-2; D remains unclear. The germline CDR1 and CDR2 sequences are SGHTA and FQGTGA. V lost 2 bases to trimming and J lost 2 bases, with 6 bases between them. The CDR3 loop spans 14 amino acids. The CDR3 sequence is CASSLLLNTGELFF. CDR3 DNA: TGTGCCAGCAGCTTATTACTTAACACCGGGGAGCTGTTTTTT.

The rearrangement links TRBV27 to TRBJ2-1; 10 nucleotides agree with TRBD2. CDR3 length: 17 residues. V lost 2 bases, J lost 0 bases, and 4 bases stayed unmatched. The germline V gene encodes CDR1 MNHEY and CDR2 SMNVEV (reference sequence). CDR3 residues: CASSLSSGGRSYNEQFF. CDR3 DNA sequence: TGTGCCAGCAGTTTAAGTAGCGGGGGGCGCTCCTACAATGAGCAGTTCTTC.

V and J are TRBV7-2 and TRBJ1-1, with a weak D call TRBD1 (6 bases). Germline CDR1 is SGHTA and CDR2 is FQGNSA. Trimming pared 6 bases from V and 6 bases from J, leaving 17 bases between. This CDR3 is built from 14 residues. CDR3 loop: CASRAQGSGAEAFF. CDR3 nucleotide sequence: TGTGCCAGCAGAGCACAGGGCAGTGGGGCTGAAGCTTTCTTT.

The chain joins TRBV2 to TRBJ1-5, with a tentative D call TRBD1 (5 bases). This CDR3 has 13 residues. The V gene lost 10 bases and the J gene lost 3 bases, with 13 bases spanning the gap. Germline values: CDR1 SNHLY, CDR2 FYNNEI. The CDR3 DNA is TGTGCCACCAAGGGGCACGACAATCAGCCCCAGCATTTT. Translating it yields CATKGHDNQPQHF.

The chain joins TRBV4-3 to TRBJ2-5; weak D call: TRBD2 (5 bases). Trimming took 0 bases from V and 4 from J, leaving 12 bases between them. The CDR3 is 15 residues long. Germline V CDR1 and CDR2: LGHNA, YSLEER. CDR3 sequence reads: CASSQDRASSETQYF. The DNA for the CDR3 is TGCGCCAGCAGCCAAGATCGAGCTAGCTCAGAGACCCAGTACTTC.

The V gene is TRBV23-1, the J gene TRBJ1-5; a weak D match, TRBD1 (6 bases). TRBV23-1 is treated as an ORF (open reading frame) with a function not yet certain. V lost 4 bases to trimming and J lost 2 bases, with 21 bases between them. This CDR3 comprises 18 residues. Here the CDR3 DNA reads TGCGCCAGCAGTCGGCCCTGTGGGGGCCCCAGGGGCAATCAGCCCCAGCATTTT. It specifies CASSRPCGGPRGNQPQHF.

This clone came up once. The CDR3 DNA reads TGTGCCAGCAGCCCAGACACGGTTAGGGAAAAACTGTTTTTT. Residues: CASSPDTVREKLFF. The V gene is TRBV7-9, the J gene TRBJ1-4, with D hard to call. The germline CDR1 and CDR2 sequences are SEHNR and FQNEAQ (reference sequence). With 5 bases removed from V and 8 bases from J, the gap between germline ends came to 15 bases. The CDR3 runs to 14 residues.

The V call is TRBV6-5, the J call TRBJ1-5; D gene uncertain. Germline V gene sequence: CDR1 MNHEY, CDR2 SVGAGI. V was clipped by 6 bases and J by 1 base, with 13 bases between them. The CDR3 consists of 15 residues. Here the CDR3 reads CASRPDFGSNQPQHF. Here the CDR3 DNA reads TGTGCCAGCAGGCCGGACTTTGGGAGCAATCAGCCCCAGCATTTT.

V gene TRBV4-2 combines with J gene TRBJ1-4; 7 bases line up with TRBD1. The CDR3 is 13 amino acids. Per germline, CDR1 LGHNA and CDR2 YNFKEQ. With V trimmed by 4 bases and J by 10 bases, 6 bases remained unmatched. The CDR3 coding sequence is TGTGCCAGCAGCCCCCGACAGGGCGGAAAACTGTTTTTT. Translating gives CASSPRQGGKLFF.

The chain combines TRBV29-1 with TRBJ2-7; 9 positions agree with TRBD2. The CDR3 runs 15 residues. V lost 3 bases to trimming and J lost 1 base; unmatched junction nucleotides: 7. Germline CDR1 SQVTM, CDR2 ANQGSEA. The CDR3 nucleotides read TGCAGCGTTGAGGGTCTTAGCGGGGGATCCTACGAGCAGTACTTC. This codes for CSVEGLSGGSYEQYF.

The chain combines TRBV7-2 with TRBJ2-7, with TRBD2 identical over 8 bases. This CDR3 has 15 residues. The V segment lost 4 bases and the J segment 2 bases; nucleotides outside the gene matches: 7. Germline V lookup: CDR1 SGHTA, CDR2 FQGNSA. The CDR3 reads CASSSTSGSAYEQYF. The CDR3 DNA follows: TGTGCCAGCAGCTCAACTAGCGGAAGTGCCTACGAGCAGTACTTC.

The sample holds a few counts of this clone. The chain is built from TRBV7-9 and TRBJ1-1, with D possibly being TRBD1 (6 bases). Trimming removed 0 bases from V and 2 bases from J, with 13 bases in between. This CDR3 spans 16 amino acids. Germline V gene data show CDR1 as SEHNR and CDR2 as FQNEAQ (reference sequence). The CDR3 nucleotides are TGTGCCAGCAGCTTAGCCGGGACACAATATAACACTGAAGCTTTCTTT. As protein: CASSLAGTQYNTEAFF. The full variable domain, in which reference TRBV7-9 and TRBJ1-1 provide the parts outside the CDR3, is DTGVSQNPRHKITKRGQNVTFRCDPISEHNRLYWYRQTLGQGPEFLTYFQNEAQLEKSRLLSDRFSAERPKGSFSTLEIQRTEQGDSAMYLCASSLAGTQYNTEAFFGQGTRLTVV.

This clone came up once. This sequence joins TRBV19 and TRBJ2-3; D possibly corresponds to TRBD1 (5 bases). The V end was cut by 6 bases, the J end by 1 base, with 14 bases between. Germline V lookup: CDR1 LNHDA, CDR2 SQIVND (reference sequence). This CDR3 is built from 15 residues. CDR3 sequence: CASRLQGAGTDTQYF. The CDR3 DNA sequence: TGTGCCAGTAGACTGCAAGGGGCGGGCACAGATACGCAGTATTTT.

This chain links TRBV2 with TRBJ1-3; TRBD1 might be the D (6 bases). This CDR3 has 15 amino acids. Germline CDR1 reads SNHLY; CDR2 reads FYNNEI. The V gene lost 5 bases and the J gene lost 0 bases, with 11 bases spanning the gap. CDR3 in DNA: TGTGCCAGCAGTCTGACAGGATCCTCTGGAAACACCATATATTTT. Amino acids: CASSLTGSSGNTIYF.

The chain is built from TRBV6-5 and TRBJ1-2; D is unclear. Germline V gene lookup returns CDR1 MNHEY and CDR2 SVGAGI. Trimming took 8 bases from V and 0 from J, leaving 16 bases between them. This CDR3 has 15 residues. The DNA of the CDR3 is TGTGCCAGCGAGAGGGTCTTTCCCACTAACTATGGCTACACCTTC. Translation gives CASERVFPTNYGYTF.